This T cell receptor (beta chain) emerged from a study of cytotoxic CD8 clonotypes in ibrutinib-treated CLL. Notes on the study in general: Baseline clonality exceeded age-matched healthy donors and tracked circulating CD8+ T-cell counts. Public clonotypes showed up rarely, and on treatment they shrank or held steady. Clonality was elevated at ibrutinib response and had returned toward baseline at progression.

Worth noting for this clone: Antigen unknown.

The CDR3 sequence is 13 residues long. Germline-derived CDR1 and CDR2 are MNHEY and SMNVEV (reference sequence). Trimming shortened V by 3 bases and J by 0 bases, and 5 bases separated the two germline ends. Only in-frame clones appear in the TCRdb table, and some are missing; sequencing was by immunoSEQ multiplex PCR. This sample yields 270,000 or so clones, of which around 77% are seen a single time; 5.6% belongs to the top ten. The specimen was PBMCs, collected at disease progression, from a patient treated with ibrutinib. The clonotype was recovered from a human donor with chronic lymphocytic leukemia. The V and J genes are TRBV27 and TRBJ1-1; D gene unclear. CDR3 nucleotide sequence: TGTGCCAGCAGTTTGGCCATGAACACTGAAGCTTTCTTT. Translating it yields CASSLAMNTEAFF.